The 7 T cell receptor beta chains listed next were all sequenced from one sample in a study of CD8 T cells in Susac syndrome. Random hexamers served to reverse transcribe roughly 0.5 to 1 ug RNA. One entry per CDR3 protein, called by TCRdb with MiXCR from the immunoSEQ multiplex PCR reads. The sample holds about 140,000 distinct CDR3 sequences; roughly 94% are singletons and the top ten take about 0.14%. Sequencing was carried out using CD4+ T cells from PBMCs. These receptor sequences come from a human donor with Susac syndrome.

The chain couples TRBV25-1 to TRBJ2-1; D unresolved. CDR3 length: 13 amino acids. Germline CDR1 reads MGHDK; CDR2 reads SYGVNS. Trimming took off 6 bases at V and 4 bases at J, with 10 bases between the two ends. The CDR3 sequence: CASRRDRYNEQFF. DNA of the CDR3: TGTGCCAGCAGGAGAGATCGATACAATGAGCAGTTCTTC.

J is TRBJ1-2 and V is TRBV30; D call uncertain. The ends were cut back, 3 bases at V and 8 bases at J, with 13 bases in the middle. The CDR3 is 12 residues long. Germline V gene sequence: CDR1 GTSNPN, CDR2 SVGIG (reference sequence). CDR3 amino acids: CAWRGQFGGYTF. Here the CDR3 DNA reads TGTGCCTGGAGGGGTCAGTTCGGCGGCTACACCTTC. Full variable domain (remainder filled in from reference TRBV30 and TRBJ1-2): SQTIHQWPATLVQPVGSPLSLECTVEGTSNPNLYWYRQAAGRGLQLLFYSVGIGQISSEVPQNLSASRPQDRQFILSSKKLLLSDSGFYLCAWRGQFGGYTFGSGTRLTVV.

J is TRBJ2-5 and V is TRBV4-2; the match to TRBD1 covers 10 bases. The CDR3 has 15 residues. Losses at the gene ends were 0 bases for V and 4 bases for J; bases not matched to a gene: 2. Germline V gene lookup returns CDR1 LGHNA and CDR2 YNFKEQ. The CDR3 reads CASSQERTGGETQYF. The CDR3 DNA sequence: TGTGCCAGCAGCCAAGAGAGGACAGGGGGAGAGACCCAGTACTTC.

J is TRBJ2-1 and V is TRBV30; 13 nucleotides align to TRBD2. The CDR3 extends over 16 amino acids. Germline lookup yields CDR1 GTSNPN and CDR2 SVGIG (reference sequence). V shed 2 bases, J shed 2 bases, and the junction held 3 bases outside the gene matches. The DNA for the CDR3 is TGTGCCTGGAGTACTAGCGGGGGGGCCCCCTACAATGAGCAGTTCTTC. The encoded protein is CAWSTSGGAPYNEQFF.

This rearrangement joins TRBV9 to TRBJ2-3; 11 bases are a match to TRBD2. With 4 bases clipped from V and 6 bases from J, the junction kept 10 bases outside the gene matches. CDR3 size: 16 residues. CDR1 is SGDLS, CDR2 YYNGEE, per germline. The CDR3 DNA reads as TGTGCCAGCAGCTCCGGACTAGCGGGCGGGGCGGATACGCAGTATTTT. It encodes CASSSGLAGGADTQYF.

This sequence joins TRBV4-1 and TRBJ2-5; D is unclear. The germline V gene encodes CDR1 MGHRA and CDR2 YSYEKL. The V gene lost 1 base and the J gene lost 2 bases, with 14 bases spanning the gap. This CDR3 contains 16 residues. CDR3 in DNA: TGCGCCAGCAGCCAAGTTCCCCTGGGTTTTCAAGAGACCCAGTACTTC. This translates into CASSQVPLGFQETQYF.

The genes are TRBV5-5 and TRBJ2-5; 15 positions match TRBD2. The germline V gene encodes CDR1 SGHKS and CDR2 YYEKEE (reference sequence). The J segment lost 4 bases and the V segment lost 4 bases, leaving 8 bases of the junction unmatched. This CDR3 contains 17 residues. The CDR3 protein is CASSPGLAGGGGETQYF. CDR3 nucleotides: TGTGCCAGCAGCCCGGGACTAGCGGGGGGAGGTGGAGAGACCCAGTACTTC.